This TCR beta chain was obtained from a study of cytomegalovirus exposure and HLA in healthy donors. Using immunoSEQ multiplex PCR, the repertoire was profiled, and TCRdb retains in-frame clones only, with some absent. This table has 150,000 to 200,000 clones, 85% appearing once. This clone turned up a few times. The germline V gene has CDR1 ENHRY and CDR2 SYGVKD. The V segment lost 1 base and the J segment 6 bases; nucleotides outside the gene matches: 7. The CDR3 sequence is 16 residues long. The specimen sequenced was PBMCs. The chain couples TRBV10-3 to TRBJ2-1, with 9 positions matching TRBD2. The TCR comes from a young man in good health and CMV-seropositive. The CDR3 DNA follows: TGTGCCATCAGTGAGTTACGGCGGGGGGGCCTCAATGAGCAGTTCTTC. Its protein product is CAISELRRGGLNEQFF.